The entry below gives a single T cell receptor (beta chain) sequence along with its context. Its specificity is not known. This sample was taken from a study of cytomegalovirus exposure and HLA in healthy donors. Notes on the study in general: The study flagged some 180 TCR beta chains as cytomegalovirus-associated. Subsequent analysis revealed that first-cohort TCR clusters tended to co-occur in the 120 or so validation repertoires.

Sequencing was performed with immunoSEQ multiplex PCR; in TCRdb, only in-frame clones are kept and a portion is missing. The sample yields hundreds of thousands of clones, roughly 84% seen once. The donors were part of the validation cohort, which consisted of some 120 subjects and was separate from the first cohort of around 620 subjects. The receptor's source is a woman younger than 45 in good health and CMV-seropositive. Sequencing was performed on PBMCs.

The CDR3 here is CASSERTVGSSGNTIYF. CDR3 nucleotides: TGTGCCAGCAGTGAAAGGACAGTAGGATCCTCTGGAAACACCATATATTTT. The V gene is TRBV6-1, the J gene TRBJ1-3; tentative D call: TRBD1 (6 bases). Between the trimmed V and J ends, which lost 2 bases and 0 bases, there was a span of 14 bases. The germline CDR1 and CDR2 sequences are MNHNS and SASEGT. The CDR3 totals 17 residues.